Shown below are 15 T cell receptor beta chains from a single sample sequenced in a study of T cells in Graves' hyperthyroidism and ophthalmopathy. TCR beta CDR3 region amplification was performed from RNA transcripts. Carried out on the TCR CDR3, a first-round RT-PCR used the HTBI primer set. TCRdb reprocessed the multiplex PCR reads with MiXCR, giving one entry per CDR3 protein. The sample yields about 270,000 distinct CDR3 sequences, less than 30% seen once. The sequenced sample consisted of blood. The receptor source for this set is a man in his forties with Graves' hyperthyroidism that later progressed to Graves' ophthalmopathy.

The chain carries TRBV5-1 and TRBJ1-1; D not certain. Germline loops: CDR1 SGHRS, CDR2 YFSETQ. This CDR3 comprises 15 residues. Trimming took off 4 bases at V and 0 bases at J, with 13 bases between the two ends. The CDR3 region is CASSDGRGMNTEAFF. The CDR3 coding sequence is TGCGCCAGCAGCGACGGACGGGGAATGAACACTGAAGCTTTCTTT.

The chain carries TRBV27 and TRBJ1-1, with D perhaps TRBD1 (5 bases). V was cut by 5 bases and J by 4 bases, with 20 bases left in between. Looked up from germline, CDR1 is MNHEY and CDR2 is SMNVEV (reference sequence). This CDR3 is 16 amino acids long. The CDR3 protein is CASSPREGKFSTEAFF. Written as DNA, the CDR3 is TGTGCCAGCAGTCCCCGGGAGGGGAAGTTTAGCACTGAAGCTTTCTTT.

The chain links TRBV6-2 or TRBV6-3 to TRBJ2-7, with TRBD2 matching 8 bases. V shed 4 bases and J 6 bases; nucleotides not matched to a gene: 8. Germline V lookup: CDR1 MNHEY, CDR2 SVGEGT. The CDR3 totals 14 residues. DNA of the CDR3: TGTGCCAGCAGTTGGGGACTAGAGGTCGGCGAGCAGTACTTC. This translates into CASSWGLEVGEQYF.

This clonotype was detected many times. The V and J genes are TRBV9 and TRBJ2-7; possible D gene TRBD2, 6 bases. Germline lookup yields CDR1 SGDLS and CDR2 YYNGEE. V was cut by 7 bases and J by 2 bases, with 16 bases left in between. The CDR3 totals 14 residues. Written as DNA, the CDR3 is TGTGCCAGCGCCCCCGGCGGGACGACCTACGAGCAGTACTTC. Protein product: CASAPGGTTYEQYF. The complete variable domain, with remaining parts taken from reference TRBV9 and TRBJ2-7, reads DSGVTQTPKHLITATGQRVTLRCSPRSGDLSVYWYQQSLDQGLQFLIQYYNGEERAKGNILERFSAQQFPDLHSELNLSSLELGDSALYFCASAPGGTTYEQYFGPGTRLTVT.

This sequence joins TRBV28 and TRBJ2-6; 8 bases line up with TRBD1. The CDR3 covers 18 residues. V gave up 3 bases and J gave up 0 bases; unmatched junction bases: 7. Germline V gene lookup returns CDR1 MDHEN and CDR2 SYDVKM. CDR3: CASSFKTGANSGANVLTF. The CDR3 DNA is TGTGCCAGCAGTTTTAAGACAGGGGCGAACTCTGGGGCCAACGTCCTGACTTTC.

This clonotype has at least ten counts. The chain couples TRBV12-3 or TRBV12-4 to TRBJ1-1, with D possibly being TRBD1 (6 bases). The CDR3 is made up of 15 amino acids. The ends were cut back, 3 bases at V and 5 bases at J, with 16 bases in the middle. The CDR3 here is CASSLGGRGETEAFF. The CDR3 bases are TGTGCCAGCAGTTTGGGGGGGCGCGGGGAGACTGAAGCTTTCTTT.

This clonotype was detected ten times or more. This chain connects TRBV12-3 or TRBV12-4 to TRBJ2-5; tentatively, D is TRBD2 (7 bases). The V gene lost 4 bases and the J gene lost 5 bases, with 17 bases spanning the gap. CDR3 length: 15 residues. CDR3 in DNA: TGTGCCAGCAGTTCCGAGGGGGGGAGAGGGGAGACCCAGTACTTC. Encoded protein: CASSSEGGRGETQYF.

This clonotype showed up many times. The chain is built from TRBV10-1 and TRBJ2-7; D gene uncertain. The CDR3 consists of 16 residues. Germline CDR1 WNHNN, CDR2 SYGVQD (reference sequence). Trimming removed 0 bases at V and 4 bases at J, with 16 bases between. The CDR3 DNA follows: TGCGCCAGCAGTGAGTCGACGTCGGGTTTGGGTTACGAGCAGTACTTC. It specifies CASSESTSGLGYEQYF.

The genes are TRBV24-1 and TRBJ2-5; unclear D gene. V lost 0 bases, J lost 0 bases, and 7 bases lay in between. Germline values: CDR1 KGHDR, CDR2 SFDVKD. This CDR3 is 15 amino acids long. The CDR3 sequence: CATSDLELDQETQYF. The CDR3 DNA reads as TGTGCCACCAGTGATTTGGAGCTAGACCAAGAGACCCAGTACTTC.

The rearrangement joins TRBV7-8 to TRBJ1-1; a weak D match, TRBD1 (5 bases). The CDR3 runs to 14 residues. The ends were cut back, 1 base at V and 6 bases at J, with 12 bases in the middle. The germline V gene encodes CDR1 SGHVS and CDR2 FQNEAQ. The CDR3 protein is CASSLDWGDSEAFF. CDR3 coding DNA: TGTGCCAGCAGCTTAGACTGGGGGGATTCTGAAGCTTTCTTT.

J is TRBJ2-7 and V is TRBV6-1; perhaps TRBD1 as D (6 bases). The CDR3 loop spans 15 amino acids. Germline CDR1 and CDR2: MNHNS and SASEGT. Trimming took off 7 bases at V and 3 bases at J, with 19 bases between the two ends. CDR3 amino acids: CASKKDRLSDYEQYF. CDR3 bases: TGTGCCAGCAAAAAGGACAGATTGAGCGACTACGAGCAGTACTTC.

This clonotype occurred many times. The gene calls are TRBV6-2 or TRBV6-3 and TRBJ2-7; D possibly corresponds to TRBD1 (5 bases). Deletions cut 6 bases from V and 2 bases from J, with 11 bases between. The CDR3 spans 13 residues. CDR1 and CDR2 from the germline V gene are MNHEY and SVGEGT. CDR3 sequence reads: CASSATAAYEQYF. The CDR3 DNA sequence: TGTGCCAGCAGCGCGACAGCCGCCTACGAGCAGTACTTC.

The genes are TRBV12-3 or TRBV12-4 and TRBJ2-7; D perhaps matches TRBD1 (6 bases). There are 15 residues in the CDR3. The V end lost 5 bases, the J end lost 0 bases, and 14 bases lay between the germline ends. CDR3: CASSPGQLSSYEQYF. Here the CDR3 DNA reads TGTGCCAGCAGTCCCGGACAGTTAAGCTCCTACGAGCAGTACTTC.

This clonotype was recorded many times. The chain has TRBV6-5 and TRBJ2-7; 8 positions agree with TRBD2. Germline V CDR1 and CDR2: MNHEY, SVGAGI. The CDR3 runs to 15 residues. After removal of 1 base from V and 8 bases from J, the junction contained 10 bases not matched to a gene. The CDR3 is CASSYLVAGLNQQYF. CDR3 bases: TGTGCCAGCAGTTACTTGGTAGCGGGACTGAATCAGCAGTACTTC.

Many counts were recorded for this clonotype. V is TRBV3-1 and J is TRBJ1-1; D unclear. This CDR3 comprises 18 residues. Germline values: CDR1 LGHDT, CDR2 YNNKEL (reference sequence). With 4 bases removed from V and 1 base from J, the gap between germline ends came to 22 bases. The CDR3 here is CASSPQVDRVLKNTEAFF. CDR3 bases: TGTGCCAGCAGCCCGCAGGTTGATAGGGTGTTGAAGAACACTGAAGCTTTCTTT.